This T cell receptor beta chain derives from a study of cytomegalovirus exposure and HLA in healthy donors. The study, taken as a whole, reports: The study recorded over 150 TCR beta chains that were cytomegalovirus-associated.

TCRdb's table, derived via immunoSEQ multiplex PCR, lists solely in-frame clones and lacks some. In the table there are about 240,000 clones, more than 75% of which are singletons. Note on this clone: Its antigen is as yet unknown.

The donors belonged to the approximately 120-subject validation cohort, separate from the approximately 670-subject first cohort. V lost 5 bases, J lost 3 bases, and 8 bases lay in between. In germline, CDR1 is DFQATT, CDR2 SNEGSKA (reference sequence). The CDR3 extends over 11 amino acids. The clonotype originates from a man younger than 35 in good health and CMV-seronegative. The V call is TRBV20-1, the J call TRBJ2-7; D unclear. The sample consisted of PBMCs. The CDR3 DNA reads TGCAGTGCTCCACTAAACTACGAGCAGTACTTC. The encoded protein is CSAPLNYEQYF.